Given below is one T cell receptor (beta chain) in context. Antigen: not known. Every bit of the isolated RNA underwent reverse transcription, so sequencing read expressed TCRB transcripts. Clones were read by immunoSEQ multiplex PCR, and TCRdb kept only the in-frame ones, dropping some. The table shows 240,000 or so clones, with roughly 70% occurring only once. V lost 0 bases and J 0 bases, leaving 9 bases between the germline ends. Per the germline V gene, CDR1 is LGHNA and CDR2 is YSLEER. CDR3 length: 16 residues. These data are taken from a study of beta chain features in type 1 diabetes. Overall study context: The examined sorted cells totaled around 100 million across samples. Findings and limits, study-wide: VDJ junctions sequenced from type 1 diabetes patients showed fewer insertions and more deletions.

Material: naive CD4+ T cells from blood. The genes are TRBV4-3 and TRBJ2-1; no clear D gene. This TCR was sampled from a man younger than 45 in good health. CDR3 region: CASSQDVGLSYNEQFF. In nucleotides, the CDR3 is TGCGCCAGCAGCCAAGATGTTGGTCTCTCCTACAATGAGCAGTTCTTC.